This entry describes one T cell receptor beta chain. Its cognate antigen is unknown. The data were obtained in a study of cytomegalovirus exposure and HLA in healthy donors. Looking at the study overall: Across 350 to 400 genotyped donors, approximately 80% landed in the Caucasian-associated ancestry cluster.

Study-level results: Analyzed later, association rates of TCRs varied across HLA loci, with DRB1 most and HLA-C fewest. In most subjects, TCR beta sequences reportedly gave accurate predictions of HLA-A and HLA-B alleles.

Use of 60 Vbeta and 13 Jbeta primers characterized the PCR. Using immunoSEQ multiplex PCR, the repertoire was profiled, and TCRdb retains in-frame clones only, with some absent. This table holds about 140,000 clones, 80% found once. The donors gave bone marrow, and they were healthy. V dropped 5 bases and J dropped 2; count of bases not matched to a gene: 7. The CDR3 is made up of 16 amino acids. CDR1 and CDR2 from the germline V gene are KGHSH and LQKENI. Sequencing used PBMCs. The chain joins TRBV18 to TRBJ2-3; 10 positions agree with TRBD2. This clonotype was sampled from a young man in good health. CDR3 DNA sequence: TGTGCCAGCTCAACCTTCGGGACTAGCGACACAGATACGCAGTATTTT. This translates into CASSTFGTSDTDTQYF. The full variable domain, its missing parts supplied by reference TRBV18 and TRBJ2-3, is NAGVMQNPRHLVRRRGQEARLRCSPMKGHSHVYWYRQLPEEGLKFMVYLQKENIIDESGMPKERFSAEFPKEGPSILRIQQVVRGDSAAYFCASSTFGTSDTDTQYFGPGTRLTVL.